The rows below give T cell receptor beta chains drawn from one sample of a study of T cells after posttransplantation cyclophosphamide. TCRdb's table, derived via immunoSEQ multiplex PCR, lists solely in-frame clones and lacks some. Singletons are absent from the sample, which has about 30,000 clones. Sequences were obtained from PBMCs. These receptors all stem from a woman aged 55-75 years in good health, CMV-negative, and a related stem cell transplant donor. The CDR3 runs from the conserved cysteine through the conserved F or W. Fields, in order: CDR3 DNA, CDR3 protein, D gene, J gene, V gene, clone size. The D gene is left open where the match is weak. Some rows have no size entry. The others give once, few or many, or a class for an expanded clone.

cdr3_nt: TGTGCGACGGGGAGGACTAGCGGTTTCTCCTACAATGAGCAGTTCTTC; cdr3_aa: CATGRTSGFSYNEQFF; d_call: TRBD2; j_call: TRBJ2-1; v_call: TRBV6-4; clone_size: many
cdr3_nt: TGTGCCAGCAGCTTAGCGAGGTCAGGGAGATGGTCACCCCTCCACTTT; cdr3_aa: CASSLARSGRWSPLHF; d_call: NA; j_call: TRBJ1-6; v_call: TRBV7-8; clone_size: few
cdr3_nt: TGCAGCGTTGAAGATCCCCACCTAGCTAACTATGGCTACACCTTC; cdr3_aa: CSVEDPHLANYGYTF; d_call: NA; j_call: TRBJ1-2; v_call: TRBV29-1; clone_size: NA
cdr3_nt: TGCGCCAGCAGCTTTCAGACTAATGAAAAACTGTTTTTT; cdr3_aa: CASSFQTNEKLFF; d_call: NA; j_call: TRBJ1-4; v_call: TRBV5-1; clone_size: many
cdr3_nt: TGTGCCAGCAGTCCCTTGGGACTAGAAGACGAGCAGTACTTC; cdr3_aa: CASSPLGLEDEQYF; d_call: TRBD2; j_call: TRBJ2-7; v_call: TRBV7-7; clone_size: many
cdr3_nt: TGTGCCAGCAGTTACTCGTCGGACAGTATTGAAGCTTCCTTT; cdr3_aa: CASSYSSDSIEASF; d_call: NA; j_call: TRBJ1-1; v_call: TRBV6-5; clone_size: NA
cdr3_nt: TGTGCCAGCTCACCCAGGGACACTCTTGGAGGAAACACCATATATTTT; cdr3_aa: CASSPRDTLGGNTIYF; d_call: NA; j_call: TRBJ1-3; v_call: TRBV18; clone_size: many
cdr3_nt: TGTGCCAGCCTCGGGGGGAACTCCTACAATGAGCAGTTCTTC; cdr3_aa: CASLGGNSYNEQFF; d_call: TRBD2; j_call: TRBJ2-1; v_call: TRBV6-6; clone_size: many
cdr3_nt: TGTGCCAGCAGCCCCCGGGACAGGGTGTACACCGGGGAGCTGTTTTTT; cdr3_aa: CASSPRDRVYTGELFF; d_call: TRBD1; j_call: TRBJ2-2; v_call: TRBV11-2; clone_size: many
cdr3_nt: TGTGCCAGTCAAATACCCCAGGGGTCGAATCAGCCCCAGCATTTT; cdr3_aa: CASQIPQGSNQPQHF; d_call: NA; j_call: TRBJ1-5; v_call: TRBV28; clone_size: many
cdr3_nt: TGTGCCAGCAGTAAAATCAGGGATGAGCAGTTCTTC; cdr3_aa: CASSKIRDEQFF; d_call: NA; j_call: TRBJ2-1; v_call: TRBV27; clone_size: many
cdr3_nt: TGCGCCAGCAGCTCCGGATACGGGACTAGCGACGCCTACAATGAGCAGTTCTTC; cdr3_aa: CASSSGYGTSDAYNEQFF; d_call: TRBD2; j_call: TRBJ2-1; v_call: TRBV5-1; clone_size: many
cdr3_nt: TGTGCCAGCAGCTCCCCAAGCACAGATACGCAGTATTTT; cdr3_aa: CASSSPSTDTQYF; d_call: NA; j_call: TRBJ2-3; v_call: TRBV7-2; clone_size: few
cdr3_nt: TGTGCCAGCGGGCTCGTAGGGACTGAAGCTTTCTTT; cdr3_aa: CASGLVGTEAFF; d_call: NA; j_call: TRBJ1-1; v_call: TRBV9; clone_size: many
cdr3_nt: TGCGCCAGCAGTGAAGGTAGCGGGAGCACTTTAACCTACGAGCAGTACTTC; cdr3_aa: CASSEGSGSTLTYEQYF; d_call: TRBD2; j_call: TRBJ2-7; v_call: TRBV10-1; clone_size: many
cdr3_nt: TGTGCCAGCAGCCCAGGGAGGGGGGGATTAGGAGATACGCAGTATTTT; cdr3_aa: CASSPGRGGLGDTQYF; d_call: NA; j_call: TRBJ2-3; v_call: TRBV7-2; clone_size: many
cdr3_nt: TGCGCCAGCAGCTGGGGACAGGGGGCGGATCAGCCCCAGCATTTT; cdr3_aa: CASSWGQGADQPQHF; d_call: TRBD1; j_call: TRBJ1-5; v_call: TRBV5-1; clone_size: NA
cdr3_nt: TGTGCCAGCACGGAGGGCCAGGACTATGGCTACACCTTC; cdr3_aa: CASTEGQDYGYTF; d_call: NA; j_call: TRBJ1-2; v_call: TRBV6-1; clone_size: many
cdr3_nt: TGTGCCAGTAGTTGGGTCAGCCAGGCCCTAAACACCGGGGAGCTGTTTTTT; cdr3_aa: CASSWVSQALNTGELFF; d_call: NA; j_call: TRBJ2-2; v_call: TRBV19; clone_size: many
cdr3_nt: TGTGCCAGCAGCTACAGGAACACTGAAGCTTTCTTT; cdr3_aa: CASSYRNTEAFF; d_call: NA; j_call: TRBJ1-1; v_call: TRBV5-4; clone_size: many
cdr3_nt: TGTGCCAGCAGCCTTGGGGGGAAGGCAACTGAAGCTTTCTTT; cdr3_aa: CASSLGGKATEAFF; d_call: NA; j_call: TRBJ1-1; v_call: TRBV6-5; clone_size: many
cdr3_nt: TGTGCCAGCAGTGCAGAACTAGGAAGGACTGAAGCTTTCTTT; cdr3_aa: CASSAELGRTEAFF; d_call: NA; j_call: TRBJ1-1; v_call: TRBV12-3/TRBV12-4; clone_size: many
cdr3_nt: TGTGCCAGCCGAAGGGGCAGGGCGTCGGATGAGCAGTTCTTC; cdr3_aa: CASRRGRASDEQFF; d_call: NA; j_call: TRBJ2-1; v_call: TRBV28; clone_size: many
cdr3_nt: TGTGCCAGTAGTATAGGAGACAGGGCCACTGAAGCTTTCTTT; cdr3_aa: CASSIGDRATEAFF; d_call: TRBD1; j_call: TRBJ1-1; v_call: TRBV19; clone_size: many
cdr3_nt: TGTGCCAGCAGCTTAGACAGGATTTATGGAGGGCAGTTCTTC; cdr3_aa: CASSLDRIYGGQFF; d_call: NA; j_call: TRBJ2-1; v_call: TRBV7-2; clone_size: many
cdr3_nt: TGTGCCAGCAGTTTAGCGCTGGACAGGGGTCTGGGGCAGTACTTC; cdr3_aa: CASSLALDRGLGQYF; d_call: TRBD1; j_call: TRBJ2-7; v_call: TRBV12-3/TRBV12-4; clone_size: many
cdr3_nt: TGTGCCAGCAGTTTCCCAGGTGTGGGCTACACCTTC; cdr3_aa: CASSFPGVGYTF; d_call: NA; j_call: TRBJ1-2; v_call: TRBV28; clone_size: many
cdr3_nt: TGTGCCAGCAGCATTGGGGCGGATAACTACGAGCAGTACTTC; cdr3_aa: CASSIGADNYEQYF; d_call: NA; j_call: TRBJ2-7; v_call: TRBV11-2; clone_size: few
cdr3_nt: TGTGCCAGCAGCTCAAGAAGCGGGGCTAATGCAGAGCAGTACTTC; cdr3_aa: CASSSRSGANAEQYF; d_call: TRBD2; j_call: TRBJ2-7; v_call: TRBV11-2; clone_size: many
cdr3_nt: TGTGCCAGCACCTTAGACAGGGGGGGTTCACCCCTCCACTTT; cdr3_aa: CASTLDRGGSPLHF; d_call: TRBD1; j_call: TRBJ1-6; v_call: TRBV28; clone_size: many
cdr3_nt: TGTGCCTGGAGCTCCGGGACAGGGCACTATGGCTACACCTTC; cdr3_aa: CAWSSGTGHYGYTF; d_call: TRBD1; j_call: TRBJ1-2; v_call: TRBV30; clone_size: NA
cdr3_nt: TGTGCCAGCAGCTTACGGGGTTCGAATAATTCACCCCTCCACTTT; cdr3_aa: CASSLRGSNNSPLHF; d_call: NA; j_call: TRBJ1-6; v_call: TRBV7-2; clone_size: NA
cdr3_nt: TGTGCCAGCAGTTTCCAGACTAGCGGGTCTAGCACAGATACGCAGTATTTT; cdr3_aa: CASSFQTSGSSTDTQYF; d_call: TRBD2; j_call: TRBJ2-3; v_call: TRBV27; clone_size: few
cdr3_nt: TGTGCCAGTAGTCTTCGGACAGGGGGCTATGGCTACACCTTC; cdr3_aa: CASSLRTGGYGYTF; d_call: TRBD1; j_call: TRBJ1-2; v_call: TRBV19; clone_size: many
cdr3_nt: TGTGCCAGCCAGCTAGCGGGGCCCAATGAGCAGTTCTTC; cdr3_aa: CASQLAGPNEQFF; d_call: TRBD2; j_call: TRBJ2-1; v_call: TRBV27; clone_size: many
cdr3_nt: TGTGCCAGCAGTTCTAGGGCGGGGGAGACCCAGTACTTC; cdr3_aa: CASSSRAGETQYF; d_call: NA; j_call: TRBJ2-5; v_call: TRBV28; clone_size: many
cdr3_nt: TGTGCCACCGGGACTGCGGCGGGGGGGGCCTACGAGCAGTACTTC; cdr3_aa: CATGTAAGGAYEQYF; d_call: TRBD2; j_call: TRBJ2-7; v_call: TRBV25-1; clone_size: NA
cdr3_nt: TGCCTGCCGGGACAGTCCTACGAGCAGTACTTC; cdr3_aa: CLPGQSYEQYF; d_call: TRBD1; j_call: TRBJ2-7; v_call: TRBV20-1; clone_size: few
cdr3_nt: TGTGCCAGCAGCCCGGGACAGACTGTCTACGAGCAGTACTTC; cdr3_aa: CASSPGQTVYEQYF; d_call: TRBD1; j_call: TRBJ2-7; v_call: TRBV27; clone_size: NA
cdr3_nt: TGTGCCAGCAGCTTCGACAGGGTTGGCACCGGGGAGCTGTTTTTT; cdr3_aa: CASSFDRVGTGELFF; d_call: TRBD1; j_call: TRBJ2-2; v_call: TRBV7-3; clone_size: few
cdr3_nt: TGTGCATCCCCCGGGGCTAGCGGGAGCAGGTACGAGCAGTACTTC; cdr3_aa: CASPGASGSRYEQYF; d_call: TRBD2; j_call: TRBJ2-7; v_call: TRBV6-4; clone_size: many